The entry below gives a single T cell receptor beta chain sequence along with its context. The ends lost 6 bases at V and 5 bases at J; junction bases unmatched: 5. CDR3 size: 15 residues. In germline, CDR1 is MDHEN, CDR2 SYDVKM. This record belongs to a study of blood T cell repertoires in COVID-19. Profiling relied on immunoSEQ multiplex PCR, and the TCRdb table lists in-frame clones only, not all of them. The sample has about 320,000 clones, over 80% seen once. Participant ages covered about 18 to 89 years across 24 US areas. Categorization into cohorts depended on clinical history that participants reported. Recovery meant two consecutive negative NP/OP PCR tests, professional clearance, or resolved symptoms.

Material for sequencing was PBMCs or T cells enriched from blood (not recorded which). The TCR sequence derives from a man between 25 and 39 years old who had recovered from COVID-19. The J gene is TRBJ1-6, the V gene TRBV28; 9 bases are a match to TRBD1. The CDR3 nucleotides read TGTGCCAGCAGACCCCGACAGGGGGATAATTCACCCCTCCACTTT. Residues: CASRPRQGDNSPLHF.